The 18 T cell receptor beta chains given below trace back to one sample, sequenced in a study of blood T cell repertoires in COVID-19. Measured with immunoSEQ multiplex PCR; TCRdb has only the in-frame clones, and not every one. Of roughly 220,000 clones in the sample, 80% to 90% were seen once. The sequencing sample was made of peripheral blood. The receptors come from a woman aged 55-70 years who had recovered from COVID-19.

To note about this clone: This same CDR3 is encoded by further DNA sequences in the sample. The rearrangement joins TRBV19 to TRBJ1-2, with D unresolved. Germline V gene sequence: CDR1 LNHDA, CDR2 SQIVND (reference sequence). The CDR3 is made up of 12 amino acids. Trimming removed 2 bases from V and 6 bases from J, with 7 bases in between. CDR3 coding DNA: TGTGCCAGTAGTATACGGGGAAATGGCTACACCTTC. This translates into CASSIRGNGYTF.

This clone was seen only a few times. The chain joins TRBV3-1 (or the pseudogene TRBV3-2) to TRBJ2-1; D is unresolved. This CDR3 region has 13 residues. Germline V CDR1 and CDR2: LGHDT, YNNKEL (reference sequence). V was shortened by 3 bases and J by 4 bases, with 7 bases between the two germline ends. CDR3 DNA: TGTGCCAGCAGCCACCAGGATTACAATGAGCAGTTCTTC. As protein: CASSHQDYNEQFF.

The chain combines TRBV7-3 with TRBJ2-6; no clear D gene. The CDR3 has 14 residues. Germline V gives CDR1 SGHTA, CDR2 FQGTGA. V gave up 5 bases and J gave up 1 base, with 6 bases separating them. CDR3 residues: CASSPQSGANVLTF. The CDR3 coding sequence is TGTGCCAGCAGCCCCCAGTCTGGGGCCAACGTCCTGACTTTC. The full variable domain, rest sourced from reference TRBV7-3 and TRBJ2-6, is GAGVSQTPSNKVTEKGKYVELRCDPISGHTALYWYRQSLGQGPEFLIYFQGTGAADDSGLPNDRFFAVRPEGSVSTLKIQRTERGDSAVYLCASSPQSGANVLTFGAGSRLTVL.

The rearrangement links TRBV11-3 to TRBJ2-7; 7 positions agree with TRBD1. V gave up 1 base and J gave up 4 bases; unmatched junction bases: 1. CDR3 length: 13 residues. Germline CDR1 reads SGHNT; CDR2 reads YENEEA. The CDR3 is CASSLAGQYEQYF. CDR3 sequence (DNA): TGTGCCAGCAGCTTAGCGGGACAGTACGAGCAGTACTTC. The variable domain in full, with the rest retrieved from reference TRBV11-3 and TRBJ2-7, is EAGVVQSPRYKIIEKKQPVAFWCNPISGHNTLYWYLQNLGQGPELLIRYENEEAVDDSQLPKDRFSAERLKGVDSTLKIQPAELGDSAVYLCASSLAGQYEQYFGPGTRLTVT.

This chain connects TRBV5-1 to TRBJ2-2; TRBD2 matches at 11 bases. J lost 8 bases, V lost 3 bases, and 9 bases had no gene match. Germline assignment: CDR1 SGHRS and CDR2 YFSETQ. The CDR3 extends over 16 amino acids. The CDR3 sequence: CASSSNLAGGRGELFF. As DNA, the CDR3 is TGCGCCAGCAGCTCTAACCTAGCGGGGGGAAGAGGGGAGCTGTTTTTT. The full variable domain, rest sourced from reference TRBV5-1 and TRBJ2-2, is KAGVTQTPRYLIKTRGQQVTLSCSPISGHRSVSWYQQTPGQGLQFLFEYFSETQRNKGNFPGRFSGRQFSNSRSEMNVSTLELGDSALYLCASSSNLAGGRGELFFGEGSRLTVL.

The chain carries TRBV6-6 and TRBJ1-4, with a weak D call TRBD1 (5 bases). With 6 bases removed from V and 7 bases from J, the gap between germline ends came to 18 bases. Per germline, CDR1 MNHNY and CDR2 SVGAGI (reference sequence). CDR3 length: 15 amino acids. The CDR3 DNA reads TGTGCCAGCAGGGGGCTAAATTTAGGTATTGAAAAACTGTTTTTT. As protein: CASRGLNLGIEKLFF.

CDR3 in amino acids: CASNLQGLNYGYTF. Written as DNA, the CDR3 is TGCGCCAGCAACCTACAGGGACTAAACTATGGCTACACCTTC. The rearrangement links TRBV4-1 to TRBJ1-2; maybe TRBD1 (6 bases). V lost 7 bases, J lost 2 bases, and 14 bases lay in between. CDR1 is MGHRA, CDR2 YSYEKL, per germline. CDR3 length: 14 residues.

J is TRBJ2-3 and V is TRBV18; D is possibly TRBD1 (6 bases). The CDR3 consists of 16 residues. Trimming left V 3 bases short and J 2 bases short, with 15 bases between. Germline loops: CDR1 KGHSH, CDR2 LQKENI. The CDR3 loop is CASSPGSRGHTDTQYF. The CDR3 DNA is TGTGCCAGCTCACCTGGTTCCAGGGGCCACACAGATACGCAGTATTTT.

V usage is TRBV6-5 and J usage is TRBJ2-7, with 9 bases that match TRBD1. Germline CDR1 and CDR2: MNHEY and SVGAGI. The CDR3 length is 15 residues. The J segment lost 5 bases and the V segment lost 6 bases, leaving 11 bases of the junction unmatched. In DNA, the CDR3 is TGTGCCAGCAGAAAACCGGGACAGGGCTCGGACGAGCAGTACTTC. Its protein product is CASRKPGQGSDEQYF.

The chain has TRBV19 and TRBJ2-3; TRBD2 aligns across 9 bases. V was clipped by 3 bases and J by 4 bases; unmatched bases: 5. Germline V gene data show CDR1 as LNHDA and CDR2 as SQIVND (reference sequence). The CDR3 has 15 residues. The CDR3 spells CASSIRGLAADTQYF. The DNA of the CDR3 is TGTGCCAGTAGTATCAGGGGACTAGCAGCAGATACGCAGTATTTT. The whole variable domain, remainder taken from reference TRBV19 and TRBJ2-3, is DGGITQSPKYLFRKEGQNVTLSCEQNLNHDAMYWYRQDPGQGLRLIYYSQIVNDFQKGDIAEGYSVSREKKESFPLTVTSAQKNPTAFYLCASSIRGLAADTQYFGPGTRLTVL.

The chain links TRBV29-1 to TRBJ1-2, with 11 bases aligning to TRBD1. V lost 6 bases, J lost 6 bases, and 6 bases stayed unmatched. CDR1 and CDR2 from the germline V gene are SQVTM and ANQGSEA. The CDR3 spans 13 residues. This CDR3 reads CSVVRDRGDGYTF. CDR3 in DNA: TGCAGCGTCGTCCGGGACAGGGGGGATGGCTACACCTTC.

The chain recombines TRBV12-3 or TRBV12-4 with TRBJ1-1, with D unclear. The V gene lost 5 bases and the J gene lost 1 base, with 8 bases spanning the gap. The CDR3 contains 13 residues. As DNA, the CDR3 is TGTGCCAGCAGTGAAACTGGGAACACTGAAGCTTTCTTT. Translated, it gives CASSETGNTEAFF.

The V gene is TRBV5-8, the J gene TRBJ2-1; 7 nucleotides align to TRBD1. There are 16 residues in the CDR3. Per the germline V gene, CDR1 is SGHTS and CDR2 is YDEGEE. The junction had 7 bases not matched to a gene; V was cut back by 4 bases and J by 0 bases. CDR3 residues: CASSGNRGRSYNEQFF. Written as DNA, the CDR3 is TGTGCCAGCAGCGGAAACAGGGGTCGCTCCTACAATGAGCAGTTCTTC.

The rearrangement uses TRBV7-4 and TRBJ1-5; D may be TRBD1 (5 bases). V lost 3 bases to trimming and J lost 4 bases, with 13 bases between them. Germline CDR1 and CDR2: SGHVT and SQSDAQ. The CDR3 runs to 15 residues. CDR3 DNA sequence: TGTGCCAGCAGCTTCTACCCTAGACAGAATCAGCCCCAGCATTTT. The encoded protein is CASSFYPRQNQPQHF.

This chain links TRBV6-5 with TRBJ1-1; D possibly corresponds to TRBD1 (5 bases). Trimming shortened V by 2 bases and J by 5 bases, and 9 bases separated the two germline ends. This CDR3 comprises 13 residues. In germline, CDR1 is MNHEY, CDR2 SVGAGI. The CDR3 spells CASSYGRGTEAFF. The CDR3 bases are TGTGCCAGCAGTTACGGGCGGGGGACTGAAGCTTTCTTT.

CDR3: CASSPLQGHSYTYEQYF. The CDR3 coding sequence is TGTGCCAGCAGTCCCCTTCAGGGACACAGCTATACCTACGAGCAGTACTTC. V usage is TRBV27 and J usage is TRBJ2-7; maybe TRBD1 (6 bases). The ends were cut back, 5 bases at V and 2 bases at J, with 22 bases in the middle. The CDR3 has 17 residues. Looked up from germline, CDR1 is MNHEY and CDR2 is SMNVEV (reference sequence).

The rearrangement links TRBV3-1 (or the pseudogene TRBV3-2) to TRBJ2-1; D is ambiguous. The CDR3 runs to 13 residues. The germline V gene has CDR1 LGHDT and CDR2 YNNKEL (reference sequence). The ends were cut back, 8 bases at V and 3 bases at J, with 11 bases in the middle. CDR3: CASSRPSYNEQFF. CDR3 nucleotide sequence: TGTGCCAGCTCTCGTCCTAGCTACAATGAGCAGTTCTTC.

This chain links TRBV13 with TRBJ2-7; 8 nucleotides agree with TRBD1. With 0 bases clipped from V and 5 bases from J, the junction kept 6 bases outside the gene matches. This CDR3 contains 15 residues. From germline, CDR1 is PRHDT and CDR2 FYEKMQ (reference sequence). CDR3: CASSLGRTGYNEQYF. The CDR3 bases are TGTGCCAGCAGCTTAGGCAGGACAGGGTACAACGAGCAGTACTTC.